A single sample is the source of the 2 T cell receptor beta chains below, sequenced in a study of human T cells and chemical hapten exposure. TCRdb fed the RACE reads into MiXCR, producing one record per CDR3 protein. The sample lists some 250,000 distinct CDR3 sequences, approximately 7.5% occurring once. The time point was: pre-sensitization, week 0. Treatment: therapeutic diphenylcyclopropenone sensitization with weekly scalp DPC. This specimen consisted of whole blood, obtained in connection with sensitization to the hapten diphenylcyclopropenone (DPC). The origin of the receptors is a man aged 18 to 30 with alopecia areata. Some clones in this sample may be carry-over from other donors' samples.

V and J are TRBV7-2 and TRBJ2-7; a weak D match, TRBD1 (6 bases). CDR3 length: 17 residues. Germline CDR1 SGHTA, CDR2 FQGNSA. V dropped 2 bases and J dropped 3 bases, with 20 bases sitting between them. CDR3 in DNA: TGTGCCAGCAGCTTATCCCCAGGGGCGTTTTCGATCTACGAGCAGTACTTC. Translated: CASSLSPGAFSIYEQYF.

V and J are TRBV6-2 or TRBV6-3 and TRBJ2-3; TRBD2 agrees at 13 bases. Germline assignment: CDR1 MNHEY and CDR2 SVGEGT. J lost 7 bases, V lost 2 bases, and 6 bases had no gene match. This CDR3 comprises 16 residues. The CDR3 sequence: CASSYGTSGAIYTQYF. In DNA form, the CDR3 reads TGTGCCAGCAGTTACGGGACTAGCGGGGCGATCTATACGCAGTATTTT.